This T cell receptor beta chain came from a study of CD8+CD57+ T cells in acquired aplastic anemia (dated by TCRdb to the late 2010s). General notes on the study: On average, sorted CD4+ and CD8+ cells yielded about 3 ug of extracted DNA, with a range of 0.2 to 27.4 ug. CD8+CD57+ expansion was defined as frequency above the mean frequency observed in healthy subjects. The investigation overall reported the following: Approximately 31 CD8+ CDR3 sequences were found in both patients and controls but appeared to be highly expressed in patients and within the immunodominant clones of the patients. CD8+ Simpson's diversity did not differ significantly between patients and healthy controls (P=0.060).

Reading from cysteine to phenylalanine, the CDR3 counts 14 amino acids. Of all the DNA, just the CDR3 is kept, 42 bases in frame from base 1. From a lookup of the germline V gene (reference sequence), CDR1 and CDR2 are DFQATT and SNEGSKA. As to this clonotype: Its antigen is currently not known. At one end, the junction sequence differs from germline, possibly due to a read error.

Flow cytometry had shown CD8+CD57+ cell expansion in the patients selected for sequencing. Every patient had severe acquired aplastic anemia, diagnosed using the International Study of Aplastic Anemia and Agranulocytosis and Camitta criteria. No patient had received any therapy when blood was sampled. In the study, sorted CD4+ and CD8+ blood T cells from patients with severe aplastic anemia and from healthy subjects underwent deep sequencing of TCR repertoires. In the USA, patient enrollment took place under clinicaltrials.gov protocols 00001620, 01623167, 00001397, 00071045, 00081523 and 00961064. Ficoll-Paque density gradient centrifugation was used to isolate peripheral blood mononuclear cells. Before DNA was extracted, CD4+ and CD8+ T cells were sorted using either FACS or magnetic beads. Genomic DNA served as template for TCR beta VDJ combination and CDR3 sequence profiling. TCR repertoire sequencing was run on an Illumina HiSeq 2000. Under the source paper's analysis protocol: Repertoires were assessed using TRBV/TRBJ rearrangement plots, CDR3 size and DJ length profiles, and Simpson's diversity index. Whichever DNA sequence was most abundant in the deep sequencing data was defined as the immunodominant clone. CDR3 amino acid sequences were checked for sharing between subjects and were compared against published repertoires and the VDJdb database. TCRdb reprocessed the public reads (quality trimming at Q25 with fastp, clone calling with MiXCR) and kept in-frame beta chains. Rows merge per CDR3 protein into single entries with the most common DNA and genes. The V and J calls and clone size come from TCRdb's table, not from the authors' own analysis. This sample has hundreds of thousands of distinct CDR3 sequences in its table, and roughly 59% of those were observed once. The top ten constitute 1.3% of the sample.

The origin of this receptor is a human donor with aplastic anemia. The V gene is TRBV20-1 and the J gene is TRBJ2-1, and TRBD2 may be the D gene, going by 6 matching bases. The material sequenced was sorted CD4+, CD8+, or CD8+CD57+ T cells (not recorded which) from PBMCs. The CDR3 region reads CSAPGELANNEQFF. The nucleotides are TGCAGTGCCCCCGGGGAACTAGCAAACAATGAGCAGTTCTTT.